This TCR beta chain derives from a study of blood T cell repertoires in COVID-19 (dated by TCRdb to 2020 to 2021). About the investigation overall: Samples covering the acute and convalescent phases of COVID-19 were provided by collaborators in the United States, Italy and Spain. The prospective study material was composed of cDNA or gDNA derived from T cells, B-cell-depleted T cells, or PBMCs. Deeply sampled blood TCRbeta repertoires from subjects exposed to, actively infected with, or recovered from COVID-19 were included in the dataset. A freely available public database, intended as a resource for researchers studying the immune response to SARS-CoV-2, is where the repertoires were released. The samples were drawn from two sources: the first 160 participants of the ongoing ImmuneRACE study, and 1,000 to 1,500 subjects contributed by 6 global collaborators. A de-identified subject ID, COVID-19 status, age in years and sex were almost always included in the sample metadata. Where available, HLA class I and class II types were obtained from metadata supplied by the sample provider rather than from assay-based typing. The paper's findings and limits, for the study overall: The amount of clinical and demographic metadata varied by source and participant and was provided uncurated.

Enrolling through a virtual design, the prospective study's participants ranged in age from roughly 18 to 95 years and lived across more than 20 United States geographic areas. To assign participants to cohorts, the prospective study relied on clinical history that participants themselves reported in a screening survey and a study questionnaire. For ImmuneRACE Cohort 3, a participant was defined as recovered based on two consecutive negative NP/OP PCR tests, clearance by a healthcare professional, or resolution of symptoms. In the prospective study, mobile phlebotomists collected whole blood, serum and a nasopharyngeal or oropharyngeal swab from each participant. Over a roughly two-month period, participants in the prospective study had the option of providing additional blood draws and questionnaires. Prospective study blood samples were shipped either frozen or at room temperature before DNA extraction.

TCRbeta CDR3 regions were amplified from genomic DNA using the immunoSEQ Assay, a bias-controlled multiplex PCR. The authors' pipeline ran thus. The number of nucleated cells in each sample was estimated from the amplification of reference gene primers within the assay. To quantify the absolute abundance of each unique TCRbeta CDR3 rearrangement, sequence reads were collapsed and filtered. For each sample, productive Simpson clonality was calculated by taking the square root of Simpson's diversity index across productive rearrangements. Imported from immuneACCESS, the table was reduced by TCRdb to in-frame sequences with V and J called. These copies leave out some clones; in studies compared against another copy, an unresolved V gene accounts for under half, and the cause of the remainder is not known. D and trimming were read from the DNA, whereas the V and J calls and clone size are those reported in that table. Counted in this sample were around 250,000 clones; roughly 89% of them appeared once. The ten biggest clones cover 3.5% to 5% of the sample.

The germline V gene supplies CDR1 SGHTA and CDR2 FQGNSA. Counted from cysteine to phenylalanine, this CDR3 has 17 amino acids. Only the CDR3 DNA is retained, 51 bases long and in frame from the first base. V is pruned by 2 bases and J by 6 bases, leaving 12 bases of the junction without a gene match. This clone showed up just once. Its recognized antigen is unknown. No base quality values were provided; no much bigger clone lies one nucleotide off. This chain joins TRBV7-2 to TRBJ2-1; 8 bases in the middle match TRBD2. What was sequenced was PBMCs or T cells enriched from blood (not recorded which). This TCR was sampled from a woman aged 25 to 39 who had recovered from COVID-19. CDR3 protein: CASSLRWGGRSSNEQFF. The DNA reads TGTGCCAGCAGCTTAAGGTGGGGCGGGAGGAGTTCCAATGAGCAGTTCTTC.